What follows are 6 T cell receptor beta chains derived from one specimen sequenced in a study of blood T cell repertoires in COVID-19. This table comes from immunoSEQ multiplex PCR, and its TCRdb copy is limited to in-frame clones, with some not included. The data contain 350,000 or so clones, approximately 89% of them singletons. The source material was peripheral blood. The receptors come from a woman in her sixties with COVID-19, enrolled during active disease.

This chain joins TRBV19 and TRBJ1-2; 7 bases align to TRBD1. V lost 6 bases to trimming and J lost 4 bases; unmatched junction nucleotides: 11. CDR1 and CDR2 (germline): LNHDA, SQIVND (reference sequence). This CDR3 spans 15 amino acids. CDR3 region: CASSPRGSSLYGYTF. The CDR3 DNA is TGTGCCAGTAGCCCCAGGGGGAGCAGCCTCTATGGCTACACCTTC.

The chain carries TRBV6-5 and TRBJ2-1; 8 bases align to TRBD1. This CDR3 contains 15 residues. Germline V gene lookup returns CDR1 MNHEY and CDR2 SVGAGI. Trimming at V came to 6 bases and at J to 6 bases, leaving 10 bases not matched to a gene. In nucleotides, the CDR3 is TGTGCCAGCAGCATAGGACAGGGATCTTTCAATGAGCAGTTCTTC. Residues: CASSIGQGSFNEQFF.

J is TRBJ1-4 and V is TRBV14, with a weak D call TRBD1 (6 bases). CDR1 SGHDN and CDR2 FVKESK come from the germline V gene. V was shortened by 4 bases and J by 4 bases, with 13 bases between the two germline ends. CDR3 size: 15 residues. CDR3 sequence (DNA): TGTGCCAGCAGCCGAAACGGACAGAATAATGAAAAACTGTTTTTT. Amino acids: CASSRNGQNNEKLFF.

In this sample, this clone turned up a few times. The chain links TRBV12-3 or TRBV12-4 to TRBJ1-5; D might be TRBD1 (6 bases). CDR3 length equals 13 residues. The V gene lost 7 bases and the J gene lost 4 bases, with 11 bases spanning the gap. Here the CDR3 DNA reads TGTGCCAGCAAACCCGGACAGAATCAGCCCCAGCATTTT. Protein: CASKPGQNQPQHF.

The CDR3, as DNA: TGTGCCAGCAGCCAGCGCGGAGGACAGGGGAGAAACGAGCAGTACTTC. As protein: CASSQRGGQGRNEQYF. The chain employs TRBV3-1 (or the pseudogene TRBV3-2) and TRBJ2-7; 9 nucleotides align to TRBD1. Trimming took 3 bases from V and 5 from J; bases not matched to a gene: 11. CDR1 LGHDT and CDR2 YNNKEL come from the germline V gene (reference sequence). This CDR3 region has 16 residues.

The chain carries TRBV5-5 and TRBJ2-3; D may be TRBD1 (6 bases). The CDR3 extends over 17 amino acids. Germline V gives CDR1 SGHKS, CDR2 YYEKEE (reference sequence). V gave up 6 bases and J gave up 2 bases, with 22 bases separating them. As DNA, the CDR3 is TGTGCCAGCAACAATTACTGGACAGCCCTAGCCACAGATACGCAGTATTTT. Translated, it gives CASNNYWTALATDTQYF.